The entry that follows covers one T cell receptor beta chain sequence. Generated by immunoSEQ multiplex PCR, the TCRdb table keeps only in-frame clones and is missing some. The table includes about 180,000 clones, roughly 94% detected once. These data originate in a study of control samples from healthy donors and cancer patients. Germline-derived CDR1 and CDR2 are LGHNA and YNFKEQ. Trimming took off 4 bases at V and 3 bases at J, with 15 bases between the two ends. The CDR3 is 15 residues long. The clonotype was recovered from a woman between 18 and 29 years old in good health. Sequenced input: blood. V is TRBV4-2 and J is TRBJ1-1; D is possibly TRBD1 (5 bases). CDR3 in amino acids: CASSPRVGQYTEAFF. CDR3 DNA sequence: TGTGCCAGCAGCCCTCGAGTGGGGCAGTACACTGAAGCTTTCTTT.